A selection of T cell receptor beta chains follows, all from one sample in a study of blood T cell repertoires in COVID-19. Assay used: immunoSEQ multiplex PCR; TCRdb lists only in-frame clones, some missing. The sample yields some 52,000 clones, around 86% seen once. Specimen: peripheral blood. The receptors were gathered from a human donor in a cohort sampled during active COVID-19. CDR3s leave out the opening cysteine and the closing phenylalanine or tryptophan. Fields, in order: J gene, V gene, CDR3 protein.

>TRBJ1-5|TRBV18
ASSPGSTNNQPQH
>TRBJ2-1|TRBV2
ASTGGRAKYNEQF
>TRBJ1-2|TRBV11-2
ASSLGAGASGYGYT
>TRBJ2-5|TRBV2
ASSAPRLVGGGETQY
>TRBJ2-5|TRBV7-6
ASSLVWGGTQETQY
>TRBJ2-7|TRBV27
ASSPRDYYEQY
>TRBJ1-2|TRBV28
ASSIDIYYGYT
>TRBJ1-6|TRBV19
ASNNRGLSYNSPLH
>TRBJ1-1|TRBV30
AWSVHRGYEAF
>TRBJ2-2|TRBV5-1
ASSLQRFTGELF
>TRBJ1-2|TRBV7-9
ASSSTGSDYGYT
>TRBJ1-2|TRBV27
ASSLSGWGIRGYGYT
>TRBJ1-1|TRBV5-1
ASSTQGGLRGTEAF
>TRBJ2-7|TRBV5-1
ASSLVGEFEQY
>TRBJ2-1|TRBV6-1
ASSVYSSGAYNEQF
>TRBJ2-5|TRBV9
ASSFQTGGGETQY
>TRBJ2-7|TRBV15
ATSRGGVGEQY
>TRBJ1-1|TRBV5-1
ASSLLGQGNTEAF
>TRBJ1-2|TRBV13
ASSYQDRAPNYGYT
>TRBJ2-3|TRBV11-2
ASSLGLAGGTDTQY
>TRBJ1-6|TRBV6-5
ASSYRGQDNSPLH
>TRBJ2-5|TRBV3-1/TRBV3-2
ASSHVRAPGQIQETQY
>TRBJ2-6|TRBV2
ASRRDAGPGANVLT
>TRBJ2-3|TRBV19
ASLDRGSTDTQY
>TRBJ2-7|TRBV6-5
ASSALGGPVDEQY
>TRBJ2-3|TRBV9
ASSAAGADTQY
>TRBJ2-2|TRBV28
AIRGWNTGELF
>TRBJ2-7|TRBV7-9
ASSLSGGYEQY
>TRBJ2-5|TRBV5-1
ASSIPELAGGQETQY
>TRBJ2-4|TRBV27
ASSSRDRANIQY
>TRBJ1-4|TRBV2
ASSEEGGLDEKLF
>TRBJ2-7|TRBV15
ATSRDQGVGEQY
>TRBJ1-2|TRBV6-4
ASSDSHSGTYGYT
>TRBJ2-6|TRBV2
ASSRQVSGANVLT
>TRBJ2-7|TRBV5-6
ASSHSRTSGGKIG
>TRBJ2-2|TRBV24-1
ATSAGLAGIGELF
>TRBJ2-6|TRBV19
ASSPSGGANVLT
>TRBJ1-1|TRBV11-3
ASSFSGVGTEAF
>TRBJ2-7|TRBV6-2/TRBV6-3
ASCHSPYEQY
>TRBJ2-5|TRBV6-2/TRBV6-3
ASSFFYSGTGGAETQY
>TRBJ1-3|TRBV6-5
ASSAGPGNTIY
>TRBJ1-1|TRBV6-1
ASSEKTGQNTEAF
>TRBJ2-3|TRBV6-1
ASSYSGRQSDTQY
>TRBJ2-7|TRBV29-1
SVSSAYEQY
>TRBJ1-2|TRBV15
ATSRDRLGDGYT
>TRBJ2-5|TRBV11-1
ASSFRTGKETQY
>TRBJ2-7|TRBV5-6
ASSLGWQGSHAQY
>TRBJ2-1|TRBV5-4
ASSLMPGEQF
>TRBJ2-7|TRBV18
ASSQGGFSAISSYEQY
>TRBJ1-2|TRBV2
ASSEARRGNYGYT
>TRBJ1-5|TRBV6-5
ASSFTGASNQPQH
>TRBJ2-6|TRBV19
ASSINSGANVLT
>TRBJ2-1|TRBV29-1
SVGTSGYNEQF